The 20 T cell receptor beta chains listed next were all sequenced from one sample in a study of blood T cell repertoires in COVID-19 (TCRdb year 2020). Receptor libraries were prepared by the immunoSEQ multiplex PCR assay. Here the immuneACCESS table is served through TCRdb, limited to in-frame sequences with V and J called. Missing clones are a known gap in these copies; in checked studies unresolved V genes cover under half, and the rest lacks a known reason. This sample comprises about 100,000 clones, 88% of them detected only once. The ten largest account for about 5% of the sample. The sample consisted of peripheral blood. Receptors were obtained from a human donor in a cohort sampled during active COVID-19.

This clone was recorded a few times. This chain links TRBV10-3 with TRBJ2-1; 13 nucleotides line up with TRBD2. Germline CDR1 reads ENHRY; CDR2 reads SYGVKD. The CDR3 contains 17 residues. Unmatched junction bases numbered 7, after V lost 2 bases and J lost 6 bases. CDR3 amino acids: CAISERGLAGRSNEQFF. The CDR3 nucleotides are TGTGCCATCAGTGAGCGGGGACTAGCGGGACGCTCCAATGAGCAGTTCTTC.

The rearrangement uses TRBV6-1 and TRBJ1-6, with 7 bases fitting TRBD1. The germline V gene has CDR1 MNHNS and CDR2 SASEGT. The CDR3 has 15 residues. V was pared by 3 bases and J by 10 bases, with 9 bases of the junction left unmatched. The CDR3 DNA is TGTGCCAGCAGTGACCATACAGGGGATCGGTCACCCCTCCACTTT. This codes for CASSDHTGDRSPLHF.

CDR3 residues: CASGERYEQYF. CDR3 coding DNA: TGTGCCAGCGGAGAGCGTTACGAGCAGTACTTC. The rearrangement links TRBV28 to TRBJ2-7; D gene unclear. The V gene's germline CDR1 is MDHEN and CDR2 SYDVKM. Trimming stripped 8 bases from V and 4 bases from J, with 9 bases between. CDR3 length equals 11 residues.

The gene calls are TRBV30 and TRBJ1-2; 7 nucleotides agree with TRBD1. V lost 0 bases to trimming and J lost 4 bases; unmatched junction nucleotides: 5. Germline V CDR1 and CDR2: GTSNPN, SVGIG (reference sequence). The CDR3 has 14 amino acids. The CDR3 is CAWSVIAGGYGYTF. CDR3 nucleotide sequence: TGTGCCTGGAGTGTAATCGCAGGGGGCTATGGCTACACCTTC.

This rearrangement joins TRBV7-2 to TRBJ2-7, with 10 bases lining up with TRBD2. V gave up 5 bases and J gave up 4 bases; unmatched junction bases: 8. The CDR3 sequence is 15 residues long. Germline loops: CDR1 SGHTA, CDR2 FQGNSA. The CDR3 coding sequence is TGTGCCAGCAGCAGAGCGGGAGGGCCAGAATACGAGCAGTACTTC. This translates into CASSRAGGPEYEQYF.

The CDR3 DNA reads TGTGCCAGCAGCTTATATAACAGGATATTTGCTGCAACTAATGAAAAACTGTTTTTT. Its translation: CASSLYNRIFAATNEKLFF. The rearrangement links TRBV11-2 to TRBJ1-4; a weak D match, TRBD1 (5 bases). The CDR3 loop spans 19 amino acids. V was shortened by 2 bases and J by 0 bases, with 19 bases between the two germline ends. CDR1 and CDR2 (germline): SGHAT, FQNNGV.

The V and J genes are TRBV10-3 and TRBJ2-1; TRBD1 matches at 7 bases. CDR3 length: 12 amino acids. The germline CDR1 and CDR2 sequences are ENHRY and SYGVKD. V gave up 6 bases and J gave up 6 bases; unmatched junction bases: 2. The chain's CDR3 is CAIRGDSNEQFF. The CDR3 coding sequence is TGTGCCATCAGAGGGGACAGCAATGAGCAGTTCTTC.

V is TRBV28 and J is TRBJ1-5; D ambiguous. There are 13 residues in the CDR3. Per the germline V gene, CDR1 is MDHEN and CDR2 is SYDVKM. Between the trimmed V and J ends, which lost 7 bases and 8 bases, there was a span of 15 bases. The CDR3 reads CASIPGGDKPQHF. CDR3 coding DNA: TGTGCCAGCATACCCGGCGGGGATAAGCCCCAGCATTTT.

In nucleotides, the CDR3 is TGTGCCAGCAGTTTAGGCGGGATCACAGATACGCAGTATTTT. Its protein is CASSLGGITDTQYF. The J gene is TRBJ2-3, the V gene TRBV28; D is possibly TRBD2 (6 bases). The CDR3 runs 14 residues. V was trimmed by 2 bases and J by 2 bases, leaving 8 bases between them. Per the germline V gene, CDR1 is MDHEN and CDR2 is SYDVKM. The variable domain in full, completed from reference TRBV28 and TRBJ2-3, reads DVKVTQSSRYLVKRTGEKVFLECVQDMDHENMFWYRQDPGLGLRLIYFSYDVKMKEKGDIPEGYSVSREKKERFSLILESASTNQTSMYLCASSLGGITDTQYFGPGTRLTVL.

The V call is TRBV6-2 or TRBV6-3, the J call TRBJ2-7; 8 nucleotides line up with TRBD2. Losses at the gene ends were 4 bases for V and 2 bases for J; bases not matched to a gene: 1. The CDR3 runs 13 residues. From germline, CDR1 is MNHEY and CDR2 SVGEGT. The CDR3 here is CASSSGRAYEQYF. In DNA form, the CDR3 reads TGTGCCAGCAGTTCCGGGAGGGCCTACGAGCAGTACTTC.

This sequence joins TRBV18 and TRBJ2-4, with D possibly being TRBD2 (6 bases). The CDR3 loop spans 15 amino acids. V lost 3 bases and J 6 bases, leaving 15 bases between the germline ends. Looked up from germline, CDR1 is KGHSH and CDR2 is LQKENI. CDR3 sequence (DNA): TGTGCCAGCTCACCTTTGGAGGGGAGGCTAAACATTCAGTACTTC. Amino acid sequence: CASSPLEGRLNIQYF.

Comment on this clone: The sample has other DNA sequences that encode this CDR3 too. The chain has TRBV5-1 and TRBJ2-7; 7 bases are shared with TRBD2. Per germline, CDR1 SGHRS and CDR2 YFSETQ. Trimming cost V 7 bases and J 3 bases; bases outside gene matches: 13. CDR3 length: 15 amino acids. CDR3: CASSPRGGGYYEQYF. In nucleotides, the CDR3 is TGCGCCAGCTCTCCTCGGGGCGGGGGATACTACGAGCAGTACTTC.

This clone has more than one count but fewer than ten. J is TRBJ2-1 and V is TRBV6-1; 7 bases are a match to TRBD1. The germline V gene has CDR1 MNHNS and CDR2 SASEGT. With 2 bases clipped from V and 7 bases from J, the junction kept 14 bases outside the gene matches. This CDR3 contains 17 residues. The CDR3 reads CASSELALDRQRNEQFF. The CDR3 DNA sequence: TGTGCCAGCAGTGAACTAGCTTTGGACAGGCAAAGGAATGAGCAGTTCTTC.

This chain uses TRBV2 with TRBJ1-2; 9 bases agree with TRBD1. The CDR3 consists of 14 residues. Germline V gene lookup returns CDR1 SNHLY and CDR2 FYNNEI. V gave up 7 bases and J gave up 8 bases; unmatched junction bases: 11. The CDR3 protein is CASNDRGTSDGYTF. The CDR3 DNA reads TGTGCCAGCAATGACAGGGGGACGTCGGACGGCTACACCTTC.

The CDR3 here is CASSFDSGKDNEQFF. DNA of the CDR3: TGTGCCAGCAGCTTTGATAGCGGGAAAGACAATGAGCAGTTCTTC. V usage is TRBV11-1 and J usage is TRBJ2-1, with 8 bases matching TRBD2. In germline, CDR1 is SGHAT, CDR2 FQDESV (reference sequence). V lost 3 bases to trimming and J lost 5 bases; unmatched junction nucleotides: 6. This CDR3 region has 15 residues.

The J gene is TRBJ2-2, the V gene TRBV27; 12 bases are shared with TRBD2. V was clipped by 8 bases and J by 1 base; unmatched bases: 5. The germline V gene encodes CDR1 MNHEY and CDR2 SMNVEV (reference sequence). The CDR3 is made up of 16 amino acids. The CDR3 bases are TGTGCCAGCTTAGGACTAGCGGGAAGGAACACCGGGGAGCTGTTTTTT. Translation: CASLGLAGRNTGELFF.

A remark on this clone: At one boundary the junction diverges from the germline segment, which might be a read error. This chain uses TRBV2 with TRBJ2-7; 9 bases map to TRBD2. The CDR3 is 10 amino acids. Germline CDR1 reads SNHLY; CDR2 reads FYNNEI. CDR3 bases: TGTGCCAGCAGAGCCGGGACTAGCAACTTC. Translated: CASRAGTSNF.

The chain has TRBV16 and TRBJ1-4, with 7 bases aligning to TRBD1. The CDR3 spans 15 residues. Germline CDR1 and CDR2: KGHSY and FQNENV. The V gene end was trimmed by 3 bases and the J gene end by 7 bases; junction bases not matched to a gene: 8. In nucleotides, the CDR3 is TGTGCCAGCAGCCAGAAGGGGGCGCAACGTGAAAAACTGTTTTTT. This gives the protein CASSQKGAQREKLFF. The full variable domain, with the rest looked up from reference TRBV16 and TRBJ1-4, is GEEVAQTPKHLVRGEGQKAKLYCAPIKGHSYVFWYQQVLKNEFKFLISFQNENVFDETGMPKERFSAKCLPNSPCSLEIQATKLEDSAVYFCASSQKGAQREKLFFGSGTQLSVL.

The table lists this clone with a few counts. The J gene is TRBJ1-1, the V gene TRBV10-2; 8 bases are shared with TRBD1. This CDR3 contains 17 residues. The junction had 13 bases not matched to a gene; V was cut back by 0 bases and J by 7 bases. The germline V gene has CDR1 WSHSY and CDR2 SAAADI. The CDR3 region has the DNA TGCGCCAGCAGTGAGTCTCACTTCCTACCAGGGGGCAGTGAAGCTTTCTTT. Translated: CASSESHFLPGGSEAFF.

The chain uses TRBV21-1 and TRBJ2-5; the listed D gene, TRBD1, was not tested against the DNA. TRBV21-1 counts as a pseudogene. The CDR3 runs 16 residues. The CDR3 bases are TGTGCCAGCAGCAAAGGGGGGACAGAGTCCCAAGAGACCCAGTACTTC. This codes for CASSKGGTESQETQYF.